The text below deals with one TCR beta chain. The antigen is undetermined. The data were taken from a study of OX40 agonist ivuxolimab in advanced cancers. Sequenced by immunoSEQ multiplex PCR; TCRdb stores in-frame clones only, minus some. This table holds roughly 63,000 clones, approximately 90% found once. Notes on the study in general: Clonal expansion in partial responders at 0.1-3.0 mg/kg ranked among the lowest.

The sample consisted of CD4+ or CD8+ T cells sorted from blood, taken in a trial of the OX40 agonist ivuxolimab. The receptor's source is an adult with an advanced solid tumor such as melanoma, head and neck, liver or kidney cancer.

The CDR3 here is CASSLSSYNSPLHF. CDR3 bases: TGTGCCAGCAGTCTCAGCTCCTATAATTCACCCCTCCACTTT. The J gene is TRBJ1-6, the V gene TRBV28; D remains ambiguous. The CDR3 covers 14 residues. Trimming removed 5 bases at V and 0 bases at J, with 5 bases between. Germline V gene data show CDR1 as MDHEN and CDR2 as SYDVKM.